Listed here are 22 T cell receptor beta chains from one sample, sequenced in a study of T cells in Graves' hyperthyroidism and ophthalmopathy. Amplified TCR beta CDR3 regions came from RNA transcripts. The TCR CDR3 first-round RT-PCR relied on the HTBI primer set. MiXCR, applied by TCRdb to the multiplex PCR reads, yields one record per CDR3 protein. In the table there are about 420,000 distinct CDR3 sequences, 15% to 19% of which are singletons. Source material: blood. The receptors originated from a woman between 18 and 29 years old with Graves' hyperthyroidism.

This clonotype was recorded many times. The chain combines TRBV29-1 with TRBJ2-1; D tentatively fits TRBD1 or TRBD2 (5 bases each). This CDR3 contains 15 residues. Trimming took 2 bases from V and 4 from J, leaving 15 bases between them. The germline V gene has CDR1 SQVTM and CDR2 ANQGSEA. The CDR3 reads CSVETIEGWYNEQFF. CDR3 bases: TGCAGCGTTGAAACGATAGAGGGGTGGTACAATGAGCAGTTCTTC.

There are many counts of this clonotype. The genes are TRBV6-1 and TRBJ2-7, with 10 bases that match TRBD1. The ends lost 4 bases at V and 7 bases at J; junction bases unmatched: 7. The V gene's germline CDR1 is MNHNS and CDR2 SASEGT. The CDR3 is 14 amino acids. CDR3 DNA: TGTGCCAGCAGTGGGACAGGGGGAGAAAAAGAGCAGTACTTC. It translates to CASSGTGGEKEQYF.

This clonotype was recorded many times. This rearrangement joins TRBV20-1 to TRBJ2-1; 11 nucleotides align to TRBD2. Germline values: CDR1 DFQATT, CDR2 SNEGSKA (reference sequence). J lost 4 bases, V lost 7 bases, and 27 bases had no gene match. The CDR3 runs to 21 residues. As DNA, the CDR3 is TGCAGTGGGTTCTCCAGGGAGGCTAGCGGGAGGCCCCCTTTTCAATACAATGAGCAGTTCTTC. Protein: CSGFSREASGRPPFQYNEQFF.

The chain combines TRBV19 with TRBJ2-5; D uncertain. The CDR3 spans 16 residues. V shed 6 bases and J shed 5 bases, with 22 bases lying between them. Germline assignment: CDR1 LNHDA and CDR2 SQIVND (reference sequence). CDR3 loop: CASSRWGQAPGETQYF. In DNA, the CDR3 is TGTGCCAGTAGCCGTTGGGGTCAGGCCCCCGGTGAGACCCAGTACTTC.

The chain is built from TRBV5-1 and TRBJ2-7, with 10 bases identical to TRBD1. Germline V gene data show CDR1 as SGHRS and CDR2 as YFSETQ. Trimming at V came to 4 bases and at J to 5 bases, leaving 6 bases not matched to a gene. The CDR3 spans 14 residues. CDR3 loop: CASSIRDRGNEQYF. DNA for the CDR3: TGCGCCAGCAGCATCCGGGACAGGGGTAACGAGCAGTACTTC.

This clonotype was recorded many times. The rearrangement joins TRBV5-5 to TRBJ2-2; D gene unclear. Looked up from germline, CDR1 is SGHKS and CDR2 is YYEKEE (reference sequence). V lost 2 bases and J 5 bases, leaving 10 bases between the germline ends. The CDR3 covers 14 residues. The DNA of the CDR3 is TGTGCCAGCAGCTTAGCAGGTTATACCGGGGAGCTGTTTTTT. Translated: CASSLAGYTGELFF.

This rearrangement joins TRBV9 to TRBJ2-3; D is unresolved. V gave up 4 bases and J gave up 5 bases, with 14 bases separating them. The CDR3 has 14 residues. Germline CDR1 and CDR2: SGDLS and YYNGEE. DNA for the CDR3: TGTGCCAGCAGCCCCGCTCTCACCGTAGATACGCAGTATTTT. Amino acids: CASSPALTVDTQYF.

This clonotype was recorded at least ten times. The chain couples TRBV2 to TRBJ1-5; TRBD1 is a possible D gene (5 bases). Trimming stripped 7 bases from V and 6 bases from J, with 10 bases between. This CDR3 has 12 amino acids. Per germline, CDR1 SNHLY and CDR2 FYNNEI. The CDR3 protein is CASTAGGQPQHF. The DNA for the CDR3 is TGTGCCAGCACAGCCGGGGGTCAGCCCCAGCATTTT.

This clonotype was found a few times. The chain has TRBV15 and TRBJ2-5, with D possibly called TRBD1 or TRBD2 (5 bases each). Germline values: CDR1 LNHNV, CDR2 YYDKDF (reference sequence). Trimming left V 1 base short and J 7 bases short, with 16 bases between. This CDR3 is 15 amino acids long. The chain's CDR3 is CATSRVGQTRGTQYF. The CDR3 DNA sequence: TGTGCCACCAGCAGAGTCGGTCAAACGAGGGGGACCCAGTACTTC. The full variable domain, completed using reference TRBV15 and TRBJ2-5, is DAMVIQNPRYQVTQFGKPVTLSCSQTLNHNVMYWYQQKSSQAPKLLFHYYDKDFNNEADTPDNFQSRRPNTSFCFLDIRSPGLGDTAMYLCATSRVGQTRGTQYFGPGTRLLVL.

The CDR3 nucleotides are TGTGCCAGCAGTTTGGTTGAGGGACAGGGCACCAAAAACATTCAGTACTTC. This encodes CASSLVEGQGTKNIQYF. The chain links TRBV6-5 to TRBJ2-4, with 9 bases matching TRBD1. Germline CDR1 MNHEY, CDR2 SVGAGI. The CDR3 sequence is 17 residues long. With 4 bases clipped from V and 2 bases from J, the junction kept 9 bases outside the gene matches.

This clonotype was observed many times. The V call is TRBV7-2, the J call TRBJ2-2, with TRBD2 matching 12 bases. The CDR3 has 17 residues. V shed 5 bases and J 5 bases; nucleotides not matched to a gene: 9. Germline V CDR1 and CDR2: SGHTA, FQGNSA. This chain's CDR3 is CASSAGLAGTGTGELFF. CDR3 in DNA: TGTGCCAGCAGCGCCGGACTAGCGGGGACGGGTACCGGGGAGCTGTTTTTT.

This clonotype was picked up many times. The rearrangement joins TRBV6-1 to TRBJ2-1; D unresolved. CDR3 length: 12 amino acids. The germline V and J ends were trimmed by 6 bases and 7 bases, with 10 bases remaining between them. The V gene's germline CDR1 is MNHNS and CDR2 SASEGT. CDR3 coding DNA: TGTGCCAGCAGCGACCGAAGTAATGAGCAGTTCTTC. The encoded protein is CASSDRSNEQFF.

This clonotype was seen ten or more times. This chain joins TRBV9 and TRBJ2-1, with 9 bases lining up with TRBD2. CDR3 length: 14 amino acids. The junction had 5 bases not matched to a gene; V was cut back by 3 bases and J by 7 bases. CDR1 is SGDLS, CDR2 YYNGEE, per germline. CDR3 loop: CASSGMGLANEQFF. The CDR3 region has the DNA TGTGCCAGCAGCGGGATGGGACTAGCAAATGAGCAGTTCTTC.

Many counts were recorded for this clonotype. The V and J genes are TRBV6-1 and TRBJ2-5, with TRBD2 as a possible D gene (5 bases). The CDR3 has 14 residues. Deletions cut 6 bases from V and 5 bases from J, with 16 bases between. The V gene's germline CDR1 is MNHNS and CDR2 SASEGT. The CDR3 sequence is CASSQTGVRETQYF. CDR3 in DNA: TGTGCCAGCAGCCAAACCGGGGTGAGGGAGACCCAGTACTTC.

This clonotype was seen repeatedly, ten times or more. This chain joins TRBV5-5 and TRBJ1-4; no reliable D call. Germline-derived CDR1 and CDR2 are SGHKS and YYEKEE (reference sequence). The CDR3 runs 14 residues. Trimming stripped 5 bases from V and 7 bases from J, with 15 bases between. The CDR3 here is CASSKGHAAEKLFF. Written as DNA, the CDR3 is TGTGCCAGCAGTAAGGGCCATGCGGCTGAAAAACTGTTTTTT.

This clonotype was seen at least ten times. This chain links TRBV4-2 with TRBJ2-7, with D hard to call. Trimming pared 0 bases from V and 7 bases from J, leaving 16 bases between. CDR3 size: 15 residues. CDR1 and CDR2 (germline): LGHNA, YNFKEQ. The CDR3, as DNA: TGTGCCAGCAGCCAAGATTTGCGGACCTCTATGGAGCAGTACTTC. It is translated as CASSQDLRTSMEQYF.

Written as DNA, the CDR3 is TGTGCCAGCAGTCACCTCCCGGGCAGGGAAATTGGGGCCGGGGAGCTGTTTTTT. Translation gives CASSHLPGREIGAGELFF. The chain is built from TRBV6-2 or TRBV6-3 and TRBJ2-2; D perhaps matches TRBD1 (5 bases). Per the germline V gene, CDR1 is MNHEY and CDR2 is SVGEGT. Between the trimmed V and J ends, which lost 5 bases and 6 bases, there was a span of 25 bases. There are 18 residues in the CDR3.

This clonotype has at least ten counts. The rearrangement uses TRBV7-6 and TRBJ2-7; D not resolved. CDR3 length: 13 residues. Germline V lookup: CDR1 SGHVS, CDR2 FNYEAQ. V was shortened by 4 bases and J by 3 bases, with 10 bases between the two germline ends. The CDR3 nucleotides are TGTGCCAGCAGCTCTAAGCTAGGCTACGAGCAGTACTTC. It specifies CASSSKLGYEQYF.

This clonotype was counted ten times or more. V gene TRBV28 combines with J gene TRBJ2-1; 9 bases fit TRBD1. CDR1 MDHEN and CDR2 SYDVKM come from the germline V gene. This CDR3 spans 15 amino acids. V lost 5 bases, J lost 7 bases, and 9 bases stayed unmatched. CDR3 residues: CASSLWDRVLNEQFF. CDR3 nucleotides: TGTGCCAGCAGTCTCTGGGACAGGGTCCTAAATGAGCAGTTCTTC.

This clonotype came up many times. This sequence joins TRBV27 and TRBJ2-7; 9 bases are a match to TRBD2. This CDR3 is built from 16 residues. Trimming cost V 3 bases and J 4 bases; bases outside gene matches: 10. Germline V gives CDR1 MNHEY, CDR2 SMNVEV (reference sequence). This CDR3 reads CASSFYAGGPKYEQYF. In nucleotides, the CDR3 is TGTGCCAGCAGTTTTTATGCGGGAGGGCCTAAATACGAGCAGTACTTC.

This clonotype was observed at least ten times. The V call is TRBV3-1, the J call TRBJ1-2, with D maybe TRBD1 (5 bases). The CDR3 covers 16 residues. From germline, CDR1 is LGHDT and CDR2 YNNKEL (reference sequence). The V end was cut by 3 bases, the J end by 5 bases, with 19 bases between. Written as DNA, the CDR3 is TGTGCCAGCAGCCAGGGGGACGGCTTAGTTGGGTATGGCTACACCTTC. Translated: CASSQGDGLVGYGYTF.

In its sample, this clonotype was seen a few times. V usage is TRBV2 and J usage is TRBJ1-2; D is unresolved. The CDR3 runs to 14 residues. V was shortened by 4 bases and J by 3 bases, with 12 bases between the two germline ends. Per the germline V gene, CDR1 is SNHLY and CDR2 is FYNNEI. CDR3 bases: TGTGCCAGCAGTGGGCGGTCTGGGGACTATGGCTACACCTTC. The encoded protein is CASSGRSGDYGYTF.